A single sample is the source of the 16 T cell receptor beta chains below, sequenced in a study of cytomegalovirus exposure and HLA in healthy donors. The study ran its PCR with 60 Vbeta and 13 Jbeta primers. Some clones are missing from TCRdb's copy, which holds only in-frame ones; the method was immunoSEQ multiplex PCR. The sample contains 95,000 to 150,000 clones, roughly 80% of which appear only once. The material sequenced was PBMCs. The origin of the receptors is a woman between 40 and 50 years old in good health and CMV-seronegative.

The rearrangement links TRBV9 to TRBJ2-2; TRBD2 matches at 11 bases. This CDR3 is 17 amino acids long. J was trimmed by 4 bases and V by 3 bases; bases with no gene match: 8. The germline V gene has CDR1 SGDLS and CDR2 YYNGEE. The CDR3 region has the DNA TGTGCCAGCAGCGCCCCTCTAGCGGGGGGTATCACCGGGGAGCTGTTTTTT. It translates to CASSAPLAGGITGELFF.

DNA for the CDR3: TGCGCCAGCAAAGATTTACACAGAGCCCACGACGAGCAGTACTTC. Protein: CASKDLHRAHDEQYF. The chain has TRBV10-1 and TRBJ2-7, with D unclear. From germline, CDR1 is WNHNN and CDR2 SYGVQD (reference sequence). Trimming pared 7 bases from V and 5 bases from J, leaving 21 bases between. This CDR3 region has 15 residues.

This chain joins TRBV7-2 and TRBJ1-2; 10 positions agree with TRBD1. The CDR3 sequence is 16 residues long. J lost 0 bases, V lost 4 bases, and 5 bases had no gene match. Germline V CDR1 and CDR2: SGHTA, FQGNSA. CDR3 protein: CASSSTGTGANYGYTF. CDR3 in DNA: TGTGCCAGCAGCTCGACCGGGACAGGGGCTAACTATGGCTACACCTTC. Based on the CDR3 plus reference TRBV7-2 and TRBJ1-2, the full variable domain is GAGVSQSPSNKVTEKGKDVELRCDPISGHTALYWYRQSLGQGLEFLIYFQGNSAPDKSGLPSDRFSAERTGGSVSTLTIQRTQQEDSAVYLCASSSTGTGANYGYTFGSGTRLTVV.

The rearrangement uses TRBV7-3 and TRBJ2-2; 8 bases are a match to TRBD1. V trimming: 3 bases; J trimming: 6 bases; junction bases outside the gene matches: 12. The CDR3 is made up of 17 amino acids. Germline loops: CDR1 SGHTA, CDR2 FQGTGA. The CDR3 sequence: CASSLTNRGTGAGELFF. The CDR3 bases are TGTGCCAGCAGCTTGACCAATCGCGGGACAGGCGCCGGGGAGCTGTTTTTT.

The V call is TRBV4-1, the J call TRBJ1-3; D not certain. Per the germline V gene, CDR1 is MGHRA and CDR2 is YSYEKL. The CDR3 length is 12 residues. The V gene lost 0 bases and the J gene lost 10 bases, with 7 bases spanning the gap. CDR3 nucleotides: TGCGCCAGCAGCCAAGATCTACGTACCATATATTTT. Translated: CASSQDLRTIYF.

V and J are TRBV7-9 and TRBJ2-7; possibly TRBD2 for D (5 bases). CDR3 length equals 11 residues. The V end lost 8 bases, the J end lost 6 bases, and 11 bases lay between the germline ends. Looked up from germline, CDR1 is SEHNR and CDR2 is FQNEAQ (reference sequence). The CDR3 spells CASVRGAEQYF. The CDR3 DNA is TGTGCCAGCGTTCGGGGTGCCGAGCAGTACTTC.

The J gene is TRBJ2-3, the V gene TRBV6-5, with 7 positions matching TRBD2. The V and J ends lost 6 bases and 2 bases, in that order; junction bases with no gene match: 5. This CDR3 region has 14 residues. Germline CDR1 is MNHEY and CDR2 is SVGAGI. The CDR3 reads CASSRAGPTDTQYF. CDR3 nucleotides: TGTGCCAGCAGCCGAGCGGGACCCACAGATACGCAGTATTTT.

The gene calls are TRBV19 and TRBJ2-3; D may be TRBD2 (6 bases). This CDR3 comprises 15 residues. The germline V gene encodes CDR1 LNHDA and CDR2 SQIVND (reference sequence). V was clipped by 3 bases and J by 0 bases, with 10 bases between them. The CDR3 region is CASSMGGASTDTQYF. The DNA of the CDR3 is TGTGCCAGTAGTATGGGGGGAGCTAGCACAGATACGCAGTATTTT.

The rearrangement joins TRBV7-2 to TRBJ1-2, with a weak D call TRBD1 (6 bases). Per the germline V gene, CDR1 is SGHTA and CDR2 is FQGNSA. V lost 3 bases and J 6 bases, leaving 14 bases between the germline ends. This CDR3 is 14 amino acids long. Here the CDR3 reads CASSFAMGADGYTF. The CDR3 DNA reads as TGTGCCAGCAGCTTCGCCATGGGGGCGGATGGCTACACCTTC.

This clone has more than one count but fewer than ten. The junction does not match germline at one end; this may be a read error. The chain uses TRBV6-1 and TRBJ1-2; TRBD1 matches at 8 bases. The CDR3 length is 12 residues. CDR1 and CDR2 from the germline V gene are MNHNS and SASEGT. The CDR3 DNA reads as TGTGCCAGCAGGGACAGGGAGCCACCAAGCGCCTTC. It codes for CASRDREPPSAF.

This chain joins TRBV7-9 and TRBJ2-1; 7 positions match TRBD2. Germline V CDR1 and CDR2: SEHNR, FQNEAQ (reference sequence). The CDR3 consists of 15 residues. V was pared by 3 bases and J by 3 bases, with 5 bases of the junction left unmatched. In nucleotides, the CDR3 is TGTGCCAGCAGCTTCCTAGCGGATCTCTACAATGAGCAGTTCTTC. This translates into CASSFLADLYNEQFF. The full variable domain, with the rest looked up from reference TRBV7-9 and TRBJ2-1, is DTGVSQNPRHKITKRGQNVTFRCDPISEHNRLYWYRQTLGQGPEFLTYFQNEAQLEKSRLLSDRFSAERPKGSFSTLEIQRTEQGDSAMYLCASSFLADLYNEQFFGPGTRLTVL.

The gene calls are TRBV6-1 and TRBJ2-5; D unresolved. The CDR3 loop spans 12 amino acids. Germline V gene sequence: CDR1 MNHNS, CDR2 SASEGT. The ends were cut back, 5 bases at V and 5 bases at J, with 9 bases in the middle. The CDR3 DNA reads TGTGCCAGCAGTCCGAGTCGGGAGACCCAGTACTTC. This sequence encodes CASSPSRETQYF.

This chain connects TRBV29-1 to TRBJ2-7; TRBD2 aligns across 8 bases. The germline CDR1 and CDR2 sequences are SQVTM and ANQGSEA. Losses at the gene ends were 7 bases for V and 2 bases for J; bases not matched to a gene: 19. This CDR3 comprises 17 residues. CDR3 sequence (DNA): TGCAGCGCGACAGCGGCCCGTGGAGCGGGAGTTGCCTACGAGCAGTACTTC. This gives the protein CSATAARGAGVAYEQYF.

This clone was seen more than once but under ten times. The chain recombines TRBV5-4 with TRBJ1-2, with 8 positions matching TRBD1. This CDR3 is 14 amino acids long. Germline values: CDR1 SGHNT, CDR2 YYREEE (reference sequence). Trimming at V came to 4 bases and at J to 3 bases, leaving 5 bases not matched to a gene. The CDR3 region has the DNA TGTGCCAGCAGCCCAGGGGGCGCGGACTATGGCTACACCTTC. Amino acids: CASSPGGADYGYTF.

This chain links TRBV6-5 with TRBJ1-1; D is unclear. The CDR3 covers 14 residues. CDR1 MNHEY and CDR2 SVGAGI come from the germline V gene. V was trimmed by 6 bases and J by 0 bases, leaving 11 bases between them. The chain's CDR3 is CASRSMSLNTEAFF. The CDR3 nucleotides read TGTGCCAGCAGGTCAATGAGCTTGAACACTGAAGCTTTCTTT.

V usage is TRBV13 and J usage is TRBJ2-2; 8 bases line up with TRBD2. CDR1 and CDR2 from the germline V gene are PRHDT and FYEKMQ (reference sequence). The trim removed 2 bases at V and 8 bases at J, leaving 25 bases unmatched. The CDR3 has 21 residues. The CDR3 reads CASSLSLVRTSSRPGWGELFF. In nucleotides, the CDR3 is TGTGCCAGCAGCTTAAGTCTCGTCCGGACTAGCAGCCGCCCAGGCTGGGGGGAGCTGTTTTTT. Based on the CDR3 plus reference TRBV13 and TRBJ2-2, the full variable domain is AAGVIQSPRHLIKEKRETATLKCYPIPRHDTVYWYQQGPGQDPQFLISFYEKMQSDKGSIPDRFSAQQFSDYHSELNMSSLELGDSALYFCASSLSLVRTSSRPGWGELFFGEGSRLTVL.